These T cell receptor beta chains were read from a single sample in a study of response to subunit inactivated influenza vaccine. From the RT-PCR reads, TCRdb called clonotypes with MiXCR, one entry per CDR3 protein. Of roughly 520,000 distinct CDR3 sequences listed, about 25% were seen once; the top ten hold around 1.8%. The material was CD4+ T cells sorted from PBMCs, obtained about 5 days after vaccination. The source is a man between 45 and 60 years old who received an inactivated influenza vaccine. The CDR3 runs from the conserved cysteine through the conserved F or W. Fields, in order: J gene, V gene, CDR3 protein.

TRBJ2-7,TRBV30,CAWSVAGGAYEQYF
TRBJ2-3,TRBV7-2,CASSPYSGTDTQYF
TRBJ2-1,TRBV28,CASSFFRGGAYNEQFF
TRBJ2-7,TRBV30,CAWSVLAGGPYEQYF
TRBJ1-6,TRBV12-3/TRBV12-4,CASRAEDNSPLHF
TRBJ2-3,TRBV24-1,CATSDTGTQSDTQYF
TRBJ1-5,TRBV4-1,CASSQGYQRRTLNQPQHF
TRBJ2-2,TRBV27,CASRPGGRTNTGELFF
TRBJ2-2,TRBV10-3,CAISESPAGSNTGELFF
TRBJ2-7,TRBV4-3,CASSQDVAGRSYEQYF
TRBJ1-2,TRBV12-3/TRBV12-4,CASSFDSYSSYGYTF
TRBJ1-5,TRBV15,CATSRDLQGNQPQHF
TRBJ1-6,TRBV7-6,CASSNQDRNSPLHF
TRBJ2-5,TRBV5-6,CASSLGPLGVNQETQYF
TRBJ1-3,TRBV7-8,CASSPTRTEFSGNTIYF
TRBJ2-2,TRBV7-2,CASSLDPTNTGELFF
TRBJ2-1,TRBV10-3,CAISPGPGGDNEQFF
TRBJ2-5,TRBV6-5,CASSYGTSGRLRETQYF
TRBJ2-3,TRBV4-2,CASSQDPTDTQYF
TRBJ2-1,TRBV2,CASMGLAGVNEQFF
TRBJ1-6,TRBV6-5,CASSYSPLQGKLYSPLHF
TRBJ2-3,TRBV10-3,CAIEDPRARGVTQYF
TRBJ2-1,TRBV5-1,CASSLGMNEQFF
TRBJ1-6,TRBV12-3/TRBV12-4,CASRRTTGGNSPLHF
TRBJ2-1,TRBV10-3,CAIKLTSDSNEQFF
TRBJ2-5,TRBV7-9,CASSLAGMQTAQYF
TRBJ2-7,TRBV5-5,CASRDARSSYEQYF
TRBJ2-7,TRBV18,CASSPASMASYEQYF
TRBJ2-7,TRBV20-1,CSARGNSRGLYEQYF
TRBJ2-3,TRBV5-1,CASSIGQEADTQYF
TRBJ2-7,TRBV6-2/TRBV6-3,CASSYSGTGPDRQYF
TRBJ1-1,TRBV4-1,CASSPERPYTEAFF
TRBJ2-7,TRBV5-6,CASSLTGVFEQYF
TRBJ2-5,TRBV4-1,CASSQEGGRRQETQYF
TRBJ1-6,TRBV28,CASSLPRYNSPLHF
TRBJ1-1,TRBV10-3,CATGARGKAFF
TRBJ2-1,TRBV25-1,CASSEPGTGAYNEQFF
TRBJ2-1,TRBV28,CASSFSGRALNEQFF
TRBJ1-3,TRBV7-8,CASSQVSGNTIYF
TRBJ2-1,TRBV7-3,CASSGGSGNEQFF
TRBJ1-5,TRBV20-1,CSASQGSNQPQHF
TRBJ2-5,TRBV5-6,CASSLAYAGGQLETQYF
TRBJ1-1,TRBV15,CATSLRDRGINRF
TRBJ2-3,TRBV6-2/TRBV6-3,CASSQSRTSSVYRTDTQYF
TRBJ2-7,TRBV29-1,CSVEDRGGPHSYEQYF
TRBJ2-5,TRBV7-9,CASSPRLAASQETQYF
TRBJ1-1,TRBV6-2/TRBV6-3,CASSNRDTEAFF
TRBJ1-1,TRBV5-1,CASSLAGGTREAFF
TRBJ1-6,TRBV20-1,CSATPVSGDSPLHF
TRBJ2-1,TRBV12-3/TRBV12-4,CASSRTNLYNEQFF
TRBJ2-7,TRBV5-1,CASSLRNTYEQYF
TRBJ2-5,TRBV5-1,CASSSLGLQEETQYF
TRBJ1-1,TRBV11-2,CASSLVTGVTEAFF
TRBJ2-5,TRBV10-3,CAISESRGLLPLQETQYF
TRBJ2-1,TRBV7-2,CASTYGTARNNEQFF
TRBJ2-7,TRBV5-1,CASSSGQAGLYEQYF
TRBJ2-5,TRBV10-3,CAISPEGVETQYF